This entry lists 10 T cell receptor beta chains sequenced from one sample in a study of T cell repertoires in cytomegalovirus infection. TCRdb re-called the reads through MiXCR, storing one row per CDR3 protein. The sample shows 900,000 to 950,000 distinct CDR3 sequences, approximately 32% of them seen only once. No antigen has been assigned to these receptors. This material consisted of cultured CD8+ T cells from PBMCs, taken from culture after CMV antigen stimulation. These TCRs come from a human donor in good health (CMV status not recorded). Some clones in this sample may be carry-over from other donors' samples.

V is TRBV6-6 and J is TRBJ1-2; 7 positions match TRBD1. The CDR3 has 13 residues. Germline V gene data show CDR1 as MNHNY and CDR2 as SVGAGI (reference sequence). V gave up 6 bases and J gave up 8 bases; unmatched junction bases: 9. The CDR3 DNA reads TGTGCCAGCAGCTTAAACAGGGGTGACGGCTACACCTTC. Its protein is CASSLNRGDGYTF.

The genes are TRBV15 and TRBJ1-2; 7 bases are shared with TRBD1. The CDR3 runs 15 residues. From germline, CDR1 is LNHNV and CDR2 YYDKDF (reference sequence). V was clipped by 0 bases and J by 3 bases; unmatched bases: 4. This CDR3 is CATSRDPGTDYGYTF. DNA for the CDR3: TGTGCCACCAGCAGAGACCCCGGGACAGACTATGGCTACACCTTC.

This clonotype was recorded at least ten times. CDR3 loop: CASGRGQETQYF. The CDR3 bases are TGTGCCAGCGGCAGGGGGCAGGAGACCCAGTACTTC. The chain uses TRBV27 and TRBJ2-5; 8 bases fit TRBD1. With V trimmed by 8 bases and J by 5 bases, 4 bases remained unmatched. Germline assignment: CDR1 MNHEY and CDR2 SMNVEV (reference sequence). This CDR3 contains 12 residues.

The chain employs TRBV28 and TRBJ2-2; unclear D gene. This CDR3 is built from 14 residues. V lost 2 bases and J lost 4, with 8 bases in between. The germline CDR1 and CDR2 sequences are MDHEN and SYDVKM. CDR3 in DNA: TGTGCCAGCAGTTTACGTTCACCCACCGGGGAGCTGTTTTTT. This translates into CASSLRSPTGELFF.

CDR3 nucleotides: TGTGCCAGCAGTTTAAGTGGGACAGGCCTCTATGGCTACACCTTC. Protein: CASSLSGTGLYGYTF. The chain has TRBV27 and TRBJ1-2; 8 nucleotides match TRBD1. CDR1 and CDR2 from the germline V gene are MNHEY and SMNVEV (reference sequence). The CDR3 consists of 15 residues. J was trimmed by 4 bases and V by 2 bases; bases with no gene match: 6.

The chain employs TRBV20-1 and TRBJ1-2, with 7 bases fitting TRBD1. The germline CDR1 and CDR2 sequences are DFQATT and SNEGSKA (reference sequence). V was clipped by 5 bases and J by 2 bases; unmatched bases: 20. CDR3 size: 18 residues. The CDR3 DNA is TGCAGTGCTGTTTTCCGGGACAGCACCTTCGTATCGAACTATGGCTACACCTTC. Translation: CSAVFRDSTFVSNYGYTF.

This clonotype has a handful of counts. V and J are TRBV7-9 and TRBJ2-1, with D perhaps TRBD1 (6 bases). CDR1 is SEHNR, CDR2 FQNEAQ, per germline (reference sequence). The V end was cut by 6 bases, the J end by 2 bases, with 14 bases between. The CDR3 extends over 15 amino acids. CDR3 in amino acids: CASRPRDTPYNEQFF. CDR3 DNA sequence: TGTGCCAGCAGGCCCCGGGACACCCCCTACAATGAGCAGTTCTTC.

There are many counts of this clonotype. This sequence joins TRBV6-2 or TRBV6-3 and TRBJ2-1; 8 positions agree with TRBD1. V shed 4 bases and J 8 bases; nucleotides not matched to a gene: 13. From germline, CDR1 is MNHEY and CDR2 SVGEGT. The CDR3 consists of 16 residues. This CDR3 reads CASSSITDRGADEQFF. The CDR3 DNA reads TGTGCCAGCAGTTCGATTACAGACAGGGGTGCCGATGAGCAGTTCTTC.

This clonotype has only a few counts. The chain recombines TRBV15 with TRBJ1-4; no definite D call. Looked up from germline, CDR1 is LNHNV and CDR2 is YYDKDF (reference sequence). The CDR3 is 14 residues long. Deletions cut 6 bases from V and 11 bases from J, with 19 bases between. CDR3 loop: CATRVGSLSDKLFF. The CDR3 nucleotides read TGTGCCACCAGGGTGGGGTCCCTTTCCGACAAACTGTTTTTT.

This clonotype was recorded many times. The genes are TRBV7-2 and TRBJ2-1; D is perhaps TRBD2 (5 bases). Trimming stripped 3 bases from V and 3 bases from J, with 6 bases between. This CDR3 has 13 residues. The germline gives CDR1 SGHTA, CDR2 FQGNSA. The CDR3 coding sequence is TGTGCCAGCAGCTTTCGGGGCTACAATGAGCAGTTCTTC. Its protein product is CASSFRGYNEQFF.